Below are 26 T cell receptor beta chains sequenced from a single sample in a study of T cells in Graves' hyperthyroidism and ophthalmopathy (dated by TCRdb to about 2019). Library preparation employed multiplex PCR. TCRdb shows the sequencer as Illumina HiSeq 2000. Amplification of TCR beta CDR3 regions was carried out from RNA transcripts. The TCR CDR3 was subjected to a first round of RT-PCR using the HTBI primer set and the Qiagen OneStep RT-PCR kit. TCRdb took the public reads, trimmed them with fastp at Q25, ran MiXCR for clone calling and kept in-frame beta chains. Under each unique CDR3 protein, matching rows form one entry showing the most common genes and DNA. The sample contains over 700,000 distinct CDR3 sequences, about 38% of them found a single time. The ten largest clonotypes hold over 8% of the sample. The specimen sequenced was blood. Receptors originate from a man between 18 and 29 years old with Graves' hyperthyroidism.

The gene calls are TRBV7-8 and TRBJ2-5, with D possibly being TRBD2 (6 bases). Trimming took 1 base from V and 2 from J, leaving 14 bases between them. The CDR3 covers 16 residues. Germline assignment: CDR1 SGHVS and CDR2 FQNEAQ. In DNA form, the CDR3 reads TGTGCCAGCAGCTTAGATTCGGGGGATCAACAAGAGACCCAGTACTTC. This translates into CASSLDSGDQQETQYF.

This clonotype was seen a handful of times. The V and J genes are TRBV20-1 and TRBJ1-1; 7 bases are shared with TRBD1. The CDR3 spans 13 residues. CDR1 and CDR2 (germline): DFQATT, SNEGSKA (reference sequence). Trimming cost V 6 bases and J 3 bases; bases outside gene matches: 7. Here the CDR3 reads CSAPDRIYTEAFF. In DNA, the CDR3 is TGCAGTGCCCCGGACAGGATCTACACTGAAGCTTTCTTT.

The chain combines TRBV29-1 with TRBJ2-5, with TRBD2 as a possible D gene (6 bases). CDR3 length equals 12 residues. Deletions cut 5 bases from V and 4 bases from J, with 11 bases between. CDR1 and CDR2 from the germline V gene are SQVTM and ANQGSEA. The CDR3 sequence is CSVRREGETQYF. In DNA, the CDR3 is TGCAGCGTTAGGAGGGAAGGAGAGACCCAGTACTTC.

This clonotype was recorded at least ten times. The rearrangement joins TRBV29-1 to TRBJ1-1; D not certain. Germline V gene lookup returns CDR1 SQVTM and CDR2 ANQGSEA. The CDR3 consists of 13 residues. Trimming pared 4 bases from V and 1 base from J, leaving 10 bases between. This CDR3 is CSVVIRTNTEAFF. CDR3 nucleotides: TGCAGCGTTGTCATACGGACGAACACTGAAGCTTTCTTT.

The rearrangement joins TRBV11-2 to TRBJ2-2; D possibly uses TRBD1 or TRBD2 (5 bases each). The length of the CDR3 is 17 residues. Germline V CDR1 and CDR2: SGHAT, FQNNGV. The germline V and J ends were trimmed by 5 bases and 5 bases, with 21 bases remaining between them. The DNA for the CDR3 is TGTGCCAGCAGCCCTCAGAGGGGTGAAAGGAGGACCGGGGAGCTGTTTTTT. It translates to CASSPQRGERRTGELFF. Full variable domain (remainder filled in from reference TRBV11-2 and TRBJ2-2): EAGVAQSPRYKIIEKRQSVAFWCNPISGHATLYWYQQILGQGPKLLIQFQNNGVVDDSQLPKDRFSAERLKGVDSTLKIQPAKLEDSAVYLCASSPQRGERRTGELFFGEGSRLTVL.

This clonotype was recorded a few times. The chain recombines TRBV9 with TRBJ2-5; D not certain. The CDR3 totals 14 residues. Germline V gene lookup returns CDR1 SGDLS and CDR2 YYNGEE. V lost 0 bases, J lost 4 bases, and 10 bases lay in between. As DNA, the CDR3 is TGTGCCAGCAGCGTAGGGCAAATGGGAGAGACCCAGTACTTC. Amino acids: CASSVGQMGETQYF.

CDR3 nucleotides: TGTGCCAGCAGCCCCCCCGGGACACTTGCAACTAATGAAAAACTGTTTTTT. As protein: CASSPPGTLATNEKLFF. The chain is built from TRBV11-1 and TRBJ1-4; possibly TRBD1 for D (6 bases). V gave up 5 bases and J gave up 0 bases, with 16 bases separating them. CDR1 SGHAT and CDR2 FQDESV come from the germline V gene (reference sequence). The CDR3 is 17 residues long.

This clonotype was picked up many times. This chain uses TRBV5-1 with TRBJ1-6; 9 bases agree with TRBD1. After removal of 3 bases from V and 9 bases from J, the junction contained 4 bases not matched to a gene. Germline V gene sequence: CDR1 SGHRS, CDR2 YFSETQ. This CDR3 is 14 amino acids long. CDR3 DNA sequence: TGCGCCAGCAGCTCCGGGACAGGGAGTTCACCCCTCCACTTT. Amino acids: CASSSGTGSSPLHF.

This sequence joins TRBV20-1 and TRBJ2-7, with 7 bases fitting TRBD1. Germline CDR1 is DFQATT and CDR2 is SNEGSKA (reference sequence). The CDR3 spans 12 residues. J gave up 5 bases and V 5 bases, and 6 bases lay outside the gene matches. CDR3 nucleotides: TGCAGTGCTCCGTTGACAGGGAACGAGCAGTACTTC. This sequence encodes CSAPLTGNEQYF.

Ten or more counts support this clonotype. The chain couples TRBV10-3 to TRBJ2-5; 11 bases agree with TRBD2. The trim removed 3 bases at V and 4 bases at J, leaving 4 bases unmatched. The CDR3 has 15 residues. Germline V gene sequence: CDR1 ENHRY, CDR2 SYGVKD. As DNA, the CDR3 is TGTGCCATCAGTGAAACTAGCGGGAGCGGAGAGACCCAGTACTTC. Its protein is CAISETSGSGETQYF.

As concerns this clonotype: Mismatch with germline at one junction end may stem from a read error. J is TRBJ1-5 and V is TRBV10-2; 7 nucleotides align to TRBD1. CDR1 and CDR2 (germline): WSHSY, SAAADI. The length of the CDR3 is 16 residues. The DNA for the CDR3 is TGCGCCAGCAGTGAGACAGGGGCCCCCCCCCGAGGGCCCCCGCATTTT. Translation gives CASSETGAPPRGPPHF.

This clonotype was seen only a few times. The genes are TRBV12-3 or TRBV12-4 and TRBJ1-1; D unclear. This CDR3 spans 11 amino acids. The V and J ends lost 8 bases and 5 bases respectively, with 9 bases between them. Here the CDR3 reads CASGRVTEAFF. CDR3 bases: TGTGCCAGCGGGAGGGTAACTGAAGCTTTCTTT.

This clonotype was detected a few times. The CDR3 DNA reads as TGTGCCAGTAAAACCCGAGACTTTGGGGACTTCGAGCAGTACTTC. It specifies CASKTRDFGDFEQYF. J is TRBJ2-7 and V is TRBV19, with D tentatively TRBD2 (6 bases). Germline-derived CDR1 and CDR2 are LNHDA and SQIVND (reference sequence). V was shortened by 7 bases and J by 6 bases, with 22 bases between the two germline ends. The CDR3 spans 15 residues.

This clonotype came up many times. This chain joins TRBV10-3 and TRBJ1-2; tentatively, D is TRBD1 (6 bases). The CDR3 covers 16 residues. CDR1 ENHRY and CDR2 SYGVKD come from the germline V gene. Trimming cost V 10 bases and J 3 bases, with 24 bases left between them. This CDR3 reads CATLPYREGADYGYTF. CDR3 DNA: TGTGCCACTTTGCCCTACAGGGAAGGGGCGGACTATGGCTACACCTTC.

The chain has TRBV19 and TRBJ1-4; D is unresolved. The CDR3 has 17 residues. The V and J ends lost 1 base and 0 bases respectively, with 12 bases between them. Germline V gene data show CDR1 as LNHDA and CDR2 as SQIVND (reference sequence). The CDR3 reads CASSIGVGVATNEKLFF. The CDR3 region has the DNA TGTGCCAGTAGTATAGGCGTGGGTGTTGCAACTAATGAAAAACTGTTTTTT.

With respect to this clonotype: At one end, the junction sequence differs from germline, possibly due to a read error. The chain joins TRBV2 to TRBJ1-1, with no clear D. Germline CDR1 is SNHLY and CDR2 is FYNNEI. This CDR3 is built from 10 residues. CDR3 nucleotides: TGTGCCAGCAGAGGATCTGAAGCTTCCTTT. The encoded protein is CASRGSEASF.

The V call is TRBV29-1, the J call TRBJ2-3; 8 bases align to TRBD1. With V trimmed by 0 bases and J by 4 bases, 6 bases remained unmatched. This CDR3 contains 15 residues. Looked up from germline, CDR1 is SQVTM and CDR2 is ANQGSEA. The CDR3 loop is CSVEEGGQGADTQYF. CDR3 nucleotides: TGCAGCGTTGAAGAGGGAGGACAGGGAGCAGATACGCAGTATTTT.

This clonotype was detected many times. The gene calls are TRBV25-1 and TRBJ2-7; D perhaps matches TRBD1 (5 bases). CDR1 is MGHDK, CDR2 SYGVNS, per germline. Trimming took 10 bases from V and 0 from J, leaving 13 bases between them. This CDR3 spans 13 amino acids. The CDR3 is CAIPDTNSYEQYF. CDR3 in DNA: TGTGCCATCCCGGACACCAACTCCTACGAGCAGTACTTC.

This clonotype was counted at least ten times. The rearrangement joins TRBV10-2 to TRBJ2-7; 12 bases line up with TRBD1. After removal of 7 bases from V and 6 bases from J, the junction contained 4 bases not matched to a gene. This CDR3 has 13 amino acids. CDR1 WSHSY and CDR2 SAAADI come from the germline V gene. The DNA of the CDR3 is TGCGCCAGCAACCCGGGACAGGGGGCCGAGCAGTACTTC. Translation gives CASNPGQGAEQYF.

This clonotype came up many times. V gene TRBV20-1 combines with J gene TRBJ1-5; TRBD1 aligns across 7 bases. The trim removed 5 bases at V and 5 bases at J, leaving 6 bases unmatched. This CDR3 region has 13 residues. The V gene's germline CDR1 is DFQATT and CDR2 SNEGSKA (reference sequence). CDR3 sequence reads: CSAAQGLYQPQHF. DNA for the CDR3: TGCAGTGCTGCACAGGGGTTGTATCAGCCCCAGCATTTT.

The J gene is TRBJ2-2, the V gene TRBV2; D gene uncertain. CDR3 size: 12 residues. The V gene's germline CDR1 is SNHLY and CDR2 FYNNEI. The V end lost 7 bases, the J end lost 4 bases, and 7 bases lay between the germline ends. Here the CDR3 reads CASMGLTGELFF. The CDR3, as DNA: TGTGCCAGCATGGGTCTCACCGGGGAGCTGTTTTTT.

This clonotype has ten or more counts. V gene TRBV19 combines with J gene TRBJ1-6; unclear D gene. V was clipped by 4 bases and J by 6 bases, with 7 bases between them. From germline, CDR1 is LNHDA and CDR2 SQIVND (reference sequence). The CDR3 has 13 residues. The CDR3 protein is CASSREGNSPLHF. Here the CDR3 DNA reads TGTGCCAGTAGTAGGGAGGGTAATTCACCCCTCCACTTT.

There are many counts of this clonotype. The chain employs TRBV5-1 and TRBJ1-1; D call uncertain. This CDR3 has 15 residues. Trimming removed 0 bases at V and 4 bases at J, with 13 bases between. Germline CDR1 SGHRS, CDR2 YFSETQ. This CDR3 is CASSLGEGFSTEAFF. Written as DNA, the CDR3 is TGCGCCAGCAGCTTGGGGGAGGGCTTCTCCACTGAAGCTTTCTTT.

The chain couples TRBV4-1 to TRBJ1-2, with a tentative D call TRBD1 (5 bases). V was shortened by 0 bases and J by 5 bases, with 10 bases between the two germline ends. From germline, CDR1 is MGHRA and CDR2 YSYEKL. The CDR3 is 14 residues long. The CDR3 spells CASSQDLRGYGYTF. In DNA, the CDR3 is TGCGCCAGCAGCCAAGATCTAAGGGGTTATGGCTACACCTTC.

The V and J genes are TRBV9 and TRBJ2-5; 8 positions agree with TRBD2. The CDR3 has 11 amino acids. The germline CDR1 and CDR2 sequences are SGDLS and YYNGEE. The V and J ends lost 9 bases and 8 bases, in that order; junction bases with no gene match: 6. CDR3 DNA: TGTGCCAAACAGCGGGGGTATACCCAGTACTTC. Protein sequence: CAKQRGYTQYF.

This clonotype came up many times. V gene TRBV10-3 combines with J gene TRBJ2-5, with a tentative D call TRBD1 (5 bases). Germline CDR1 reads ENHRY; CDR2 reads SYGVKD. Between the trimmed V and J ends, which lost 0 bases and 2 bases, there was a span of 10 bases. The CDR3 length is 15 residues. CDR3 nucleotides: TGTGCCATCAGTGAGTCACGGACATCGCAAGAGACCCAGTACTTC. Protein sequence: CAISESRTSQETQYF.